This T cell receptor (beta chain) was retrieved from a study of blood T cell repertoires in COVID-19. Study at large: Samples representing acute and convalescent COVID-19 were sourced from the United States, Italy and Spain.

Repertoires were generated with immunoSEQ multiplex PCR, while TCRdb's copy carries only in-frame clones and drops some. Of about 120,000 clones in the sample, more than 70% were seen once. The length of the CDR3 is 17 residues. V was clipped by 2 bases and J by 2 bases, with 16 bases between them. The germline V gene has CDR1 MGHDK and CDR2 SYGVNS. The chain recombines TRBV25-1 with TRBJ2-1; D gene uncertain. Sample: peripheral blood. The TCR comes from a human donor in a cohort sampled during active COVID-19. The CDR3 loop reads CASSEPAPARTYNEQFF. DNA for the CDR3: TGTGCCAGCAGTGAACCTGCCCCAGCGAGGACCTACAATGAGCAGTTCTTC.